This T cell receptor (beta chain) was sequenced for a study of spatial heterogeneity in lung cancer. Overall study: Mean representation of each unique TCR and UMI combination in the raw reads exceeded nine occurrences. General study results and limits: More often at tumor resection than at routine follow-up, ubiquitous expanded tumor TCRs were detected in the blood.

Per the germline V gene, CDR1 is SQVTM and CDR2 is ANQGSEA. There are 12 residues in the CDR3. The ends were cut back, 4 bases at V and 0 bases at J, with 6 bases in the middle. Time point here: sample taken at primary tumor resection. Unsorted whole RNA from tumor, nontumor lung or frozen PBMC underwent sequencing. This clonotype has a count of ten or more. Its antigen is not known. A unique molecular identifier was attached to every TCR cDNA molecule. TCRdb ran MiXCR on the 5' RACE reads and lists one entry per CDR3 protein. The sample records around 40,000 distinct CDR3 sequences, roughly 5.4% being singletons.

The chain has TRBV29-1 and TRBJ1-1, with no clear D. Specimen: PBMCs, collected at surgery. This TCR was recovered from a female donor with early-stage non-small cell lung cancer. DNA of the CDR3: TGCAGCGTTGGAAGGGTGAACACTGAAGCTTTCTTT. This gives the protein CSVGRVNTEAFF.